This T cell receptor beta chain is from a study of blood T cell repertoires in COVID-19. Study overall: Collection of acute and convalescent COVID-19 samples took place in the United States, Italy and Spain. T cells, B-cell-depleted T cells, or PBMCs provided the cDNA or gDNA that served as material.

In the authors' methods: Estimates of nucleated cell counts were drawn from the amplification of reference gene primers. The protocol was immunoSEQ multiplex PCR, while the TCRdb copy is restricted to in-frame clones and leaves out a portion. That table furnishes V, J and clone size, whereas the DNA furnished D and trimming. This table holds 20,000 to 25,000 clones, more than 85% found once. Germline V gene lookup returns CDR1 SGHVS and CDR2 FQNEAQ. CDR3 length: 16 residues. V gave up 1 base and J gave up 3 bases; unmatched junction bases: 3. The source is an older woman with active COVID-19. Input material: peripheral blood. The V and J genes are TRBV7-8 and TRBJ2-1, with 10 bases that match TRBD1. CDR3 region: CASSLGWTGGYNEQFF. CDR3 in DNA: TGTGCCAGCAGCTTAGGTTGGACAGGGGGCTACAATGAGCAGTTCTTC. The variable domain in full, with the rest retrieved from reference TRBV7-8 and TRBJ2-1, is GAGVSQSPRYKVAKRGQDVALRCDPISGHVSLFWYQQALGQGPEFLTYFQNEAQLDKSGLPSDRFFAERPEGSVSTLKIQRTQQEDSAVYLCASSLGWTGGYNEQFFGPGTRLTVL.